This T cell receptor beta chain was obtained from a study of blood T cells in healthy people across ages. About the research overall: When template switching was applied, about one barcoded beta molecule was captured per two T cells.

Isolating PBMCs gave at least 6.5 million of these cells per sample. The authors ran a second PCR of roughly 6 to 12 cycles using a sample-barcoded 5' primer and a J-beta primer mix. TCRdb re-analysed the 5' RACE reads in MiXCR, keeping a single row per CDR3 protein. The sample consists of around 990,000 distinct CDR3 sequences, almost 25% of them appearing once. The CDR3 has 14 amino acids. Trimming at V came to 6 bases and at J to 5 bases, leaving 7 bases not matched to a gene. From germline, CDR1 is LNHDA and CDR2 SQIVND (reference sequence). Whole-study findings and limits: Long-lived donors had more naive CD4+ cells and higher diversity than aged donors. Older age went with lower TCR beta diversity per million T cells, in a roughly linear way.

In regard to this clonotype: Its antigen remains unidentified.

This sample was shared with a second study, whose subject was T cells of mothers and their children.

The V call is TRBV19, the J call TRBJ2-5; 9 positions agree with TRBD1. Material for sequencing was blood. The TCR comes from a girl aged 2 to 10 in good health. The CDR3 DNA reads as TGTGCCAGTAGCGGACAGGGGTCGGGGGAGACCCAGTACTTC. Translating it yields CASSGQGSGETQYF.